Below are 11 T cell receptor beta chains sequenced from a single sample in a study of OX40 agonist ivuxolimab in advanced cancers. Libraries were constructed by the immunoSEQ multiplex PCR assay. As stored in TCRdb, this immuneACCESS dataset retains in-frame rearrangements with V and J assigned. A fraction of the clones does not appear; measured against another copy, unresolved V genes explain less than half of the discrepancy, and the remainder lacks a known reason. The sample table contains approximately 82,000 clones; only one count was recorded for around 83% of them. Approximately 2.3% of the sample is held by the ten biggest clonotypes. The sequenced sample was CD4+ or CD8+ T cells sorted from blood, obtained in a trial of the OX40 agonist ivuxolimab. The receptors stem from an adult with an advanced solid tumor such as melanoma, head and neck, liver or kidney cancer.

The table lists this clone with a count of one. This sequence joins TRBV28 and TRBJ2-5; possibly TRBD1 for D (6 bases). From germline, CDR1 is MDHEN and CDR2 SYDVKM. This CDR3 is 15 amino acids long. V was clipped by 4 bases and J by 4 bases, with 16 bases between them. Here the CDR3 reads CASSSAGAWGETQYF. DNA for the CDR3: TGTGCCAGCAGTTCCGCAGGGGCCTGGGGAGAGACCCAGTACTTC.

This sequence joins TRBV13 and TRBJ2-3; 11 nucleotides line up with TRBD2. Looked up from germline, CDR1 is PRHDT and CDR2 is FYEKMQ (reference sequence). The CDR3 consists of 17 residues. Unmatched junction bases numbered 7, after V lost 2 bases and J lost 3 bases. In nucleotides, the CDR3 is TGTGCCAGCAGCTTAACTAGCGGGGGCCTAACGACAGATACGCAGTATTTT. This sequence encodes CASSLTSGGLTTDTQYF.

The chain joins TRBV28 to TRBJ1-2; weak D call: TRBD1 (5 bases). The germline V gene has CDR1 MDHEN and CDR2 SYDVKM. The V and J ends lost 4 bases and 4 bases respectively, with 19 bases between them. The CDR3 loop spans 16 amino acids. The CDR3 DNA sequence: TGTGCCAGCAGTTCCTTACGCCCGGGACCTTTCTATGGCTACACCTTC. It yields the protein CASSSLRPGPFYGYTF.

This clone was counted a single time. The J gene is TRBJ2-7, the V gene TRBV18; maybe TRBD2 (7 bases). The length of the CDR3 is 15 residues. V was cut by 4 bases and J by 3 bases, with 16 bases left in between. From germline, CDR1 is KGHSH and CDR2 LQKENI. DNA for the CDR3: TGTGCCAGCTCACTCTCACAGGGAGGGTTCTACGAGCAGTACTTC. Encoded protein: CASSLSQGGFYEQYF.

There are a few counts of this clone. This sequence joins TRBV5-6 and TRBJ2-1; perhaps TRBD2 as D (6 bases). V was trimmed by 1 base and J by 1 base, leaving 18 bases between them. Germline CDR1 reads SGHDT; CDR2 reads YYEEEE. This CDR3 contains 18 residues. The CDR3 sequence is CASSLLAAGGGSYNEQFF. The CDR3 DNA is TGTGCCAGCAGCTTGTTGGCAGCAGGTGGAGGGTCCTACAATGAGCAGTTCTTC.

The CDR3 sequence is CASSLGRGRADTQYF. As DNA, the CDR3 is TGTGCCAGCAGTTTAGGCAGGGGGCGGGCAGATACGCAGTATTTT. This chain uses TRBV27 with TRBJ2-3; 8 bases line up with TRBD1. The CDR3 sequence is 15 residues long. V gave up 2 bases and J gave up 4 bases; unmatched junction bases: 5. The germline CDR1 and CDR2 sequences are MNHEY and SMNVEV (reference sequence).

CDR3 amino acids: CASSLPGQRRGGELFF. The CDR3 DNA follows: TGTGCCAGCAGTTTACCGGGACAGAGGCGTGGCGGGGAGCTGTTTTTT. The rearrangement joins TRBV28 to TRBJ2-2; TRBD1 matches at 7 bases. With V trimmed by 2 bases and J by 7 bases, 10 bases remained unmatched. Looked up from germline, CDR1 is MDHEN and CDR2 is SYDVKM. The CDR3 is 16 amino acids.

The genes are TRBV11-1 and TRBJ2-7, with D possibly being TRBD1 or TRBD2 (5 bases each). There are 13 residues in the CDR3. The germline V gene has CDR1 SGHAT and CDR2 FQDESV (reference sequence). V was shortened by 3 bases and J by 9 bases, with 15 bases between the two germline ends. CDR3: CASSFDLGAVQYF. The CDR3 region has the DNA TGTGCCAGCAGCTTCGACCTCGGGGCGGTGCAGTACTTC.

CDR3 sequence reads: CASSGGSQPQHF. CDR3 DNA sequence: TGTGCCAGCAGTGGGGGGAGTCAGCCCCAGCATTTT. The V call is TRBV6-6, the J call TRBJ1-5, with D perhaps matching TRBD1 (5 bases). V dropped 5 bases and J dropped 6 bases, with 8 bases sitting between them. The germline CDR1 and CDR2 sequences are MNHNY and SVGAGI (reference sequence). The CDR3 runs to 12 residues.

The rearrangement joins TRBV28 to TRBJ2-7; TRBD2 matches at 7 bases. Trimming at V came to 2 bases and at J to 1 base, leaving 8 bases not matched to a gene. Per germline, CDR1 MDHEN and CDR2 SYDVKM. This CDR3 is built from 16 residues. CDR3 in amino acids: CASSLRGGGFSYEQYF. In DNA form, the CDR3 reads TGTGCCAGCAGTTTACGTGGCGGGGGATTTTCCTACGAGCAGTACTTC.

V is TRBV30 and J is TRBJ1-3; D is undetermined. V lost 2 bases and J lost 2, with 13 bases in between. The CDR3 consists of 15 residues. CDR1 and CDR2 from the germline V gene are GTSNPN and SVGIG (reference sequence). The chain's CDR3 is CAWSYWRKTGNTIYF. CDR3 nucleotide sequence: TGTGCCTGGAGTTATTGGAGAAAAACTGGAAACACCATATATTTT. The entire variable domain, with the rest obtained from reference TRBV30 and TRBJ1-3, is as follows: SQTIHQWPATLVQPVGSPLSLECTVEGTSNPNLYWYRQAAGRGLQLLFYSVGIGQISSEVPQNLSASRPQDRQFILSSKKLLLSDSGFYLCAWSYWRKTGNTIYFGEGSWLTVV.